A selection of T cell receptor beta chains follows, all from one sample in a study of identical twins. TCRdb itself ran the 5' RACE reads through MiXCR, one entry per CDR3 protein. In the table there are approximately 690,000 distinct CDR3 sequences, approximately 6.1% of which are singletons. Sequencing was carried out using naive T cells sorted from blood. These receptors were taken from a man between 18 and 35 years old in good health. The CDR3 runs from the conserved cysteine through the conserved F or W. A D gene is named only where the DNA matches it firmly. Clone size, where shown, is once, few, many, or a class for clones that have expanded.

D | J | V | size | CDR3 | DNA
TRBD2 | TRBJ2-1 | TRBV6-2/TRBV6-3 | . | CASPSGLAGAVSYNEQFF | TGTGCCAGCCCCTCGGGACTAGCGGGAGCTGTTTCCTACAATGAGCAGTTCTTC
. | TRBJ2-5 | TRBV12-3/TRBV12-4 | many | CASSFVVGETQYF | TGTGCCAGCAGTTTCGTAGTCGGGGAGACCCAGTACTTC
. | TRBJ1-2 | TRBV28 | few | CASRQGWGYTF | TGTGCCAGCAGACAGGGTTGGGGCTACACCTTC
. | TRBJ2-7 | TRBV4-3 | many | CASSQDIQGVEVTTYEQYF | TGCGCCAGCAGCCAGGATATTCAGGGTGTGGAGGTAACCACCTACGAGCAGTACTTC
. | TRBJ2-7 | TRBV9 | many | CASSPSFGGGQNYEQYF | TGTGCCAGCAGCCCTAGTTTTGGGGGGGGACAAAACTACGAGCAGTACTTC
TRBD1 | TRBJ1-2 | TRBV19 | few | CASGRDSFLVGYTF | TGTGCCAGTGGACGGGACAGCTTCCTAGTTGGCTACACCTTC
. | TRBJ2-1 | TRBV4-3 | . | CASSRSPGTDNEQFF | TGCGCCAGCAGCCGATCACCTGGGACCGACAATGAGCAGTTCTTC
. | TRBJ2-1 | TRBV11-2 | few | CASSLRVTERKQFF | TGTGCCAGCAGCCTAAGGGTAACCGAAAGGAAGCAGTTCTTC
. | TRBJ2-1 | TRBV19 | . | CASSMELNEQFF | TGTGCCAGTAGTATGGAGCTAAATGAGCAGTTCTTC
. | TRBJ2-3 | TRBV18 | few | CASSNGGLSSDTQYF | TGTGCCAGCTCGAACGGGGGTCTCTCCTCAGATACGCAGTATTTT
. | TRBJ2-7 | TRBV18 | few | CASSPHRDAYEQYF | TGTGCCAGCTCACCCCACAGGGATGCCTACGAGCAGTACTTC
TRBD2 | TRBJ2-1 | TRBV10-3 | many | CAIGTSALDEQFF | TGTGCCATCGGGACTAGCGCCCTCGATGAGCAGTTCTTC
. | TRBJ2-2 | TRBV7-2 | many | CASSPRTPGELFF | TGTGCCAGCAGCCCCCGGACCCCCGGGGAGCTGTTTTTT
TRBD1 | TRBJ1-2 | TRBV29-1 | many | CSVVWTGNGGYTF | TGCAGCGTTGTCTGGACAGGGAACGGTGGCTACACCTTC
. | TRBJ2-5 | TRBV2 | many | CASSVGRVETQYF | TGTGCCAGCAGTGTGGGCAGGGTGGAGACCCAGTACTTC
TRBD2 | TRBJ2-7 | TRBV12-3/TRBV12-4 | many | CASSSGLAGVEQYF | TGTGCCAGCAGTTCGGGACTAGCGGGAGTCGAGCAGTACTTC
. | TRBJ1-1 | TRBV27 | many | CASSSGFTEAFF | TGTGCCAGCAGTTCGGGCTTCACTGAAGCTTTCTTT
. | TRBJ2-2 | TRBV25-1 | few | CASSEVLSGNTGELFF | TGTGCCAGCAGTGAGGTACTAAGCGGGAACACCGGGGAGCTGTTTTTT
TRBD2 | TRBJ2-7 | TRBV7-2 | many | CASSLDSSGLAGREQYF | TGTGCCAGCAGCTTGGACTCATCGGGACTAGCGGGACGCGAGCAGTACTTC
TRBD2 | TRBJ2-1 | TRBV6-2/TRBV6-3 | many | CASIRTSRHNEQFF | TGTGCCAGCATTAGGACTAGCCGACACAATGAGCAGTTCTTC
TRBD2 | TRBJ2-1 | TRBV7-6 | . | CASSHPPQGLAGYEQFF | TGTGCCAGCAGCCACCCCCCGCAGGGACTAGCAGGGTATGAGCAGTTCTTC
TRBD2 | TRBJ2-4 | TRBV7-2 | many | CASSLGGRFAKNIQYF | TGTGCCAGCAGCTTAGGCGGGAGGTTCGCCAAAAACATTCAGTACTTC
TRBD2 | TRBJ2-5 | TRBV20-1 | many | CSARIFAGTSQETQYF | TGCAGTGCTAGGATATTCGCGGGGACTAGTCAAGAGACCCAGTACTTC
. | TRBJ1-5 | TRBV20-1 | many | CSAPEGPGPYQPQHF | TGCAGTGCCCCCGAAGGTCCAGGGCCTTATCAGCCCCAGCATTTT
. | TRBJ2-2 | TRBV25-1 | many | CASSDAGTGELFF | TGTGCCAGCAGTGACGCGGGCACCGGGGAGCTGTTTTTT
. | TRBJ2-1 | TRBV25-1 | many | CASSETSYNEQFF | TGTGCCAGCAGTGAAACCTCCTACAATGAGCAGTTCTTC
. | TRBJ2-7 | TRBV7-3 | few | CASSRTRVGYYEQYF | TGTGCCAGCAGTCGCACAAGGGTGGGATACTACGAGCAGTACTTC
TRBD1 | TRBJ1-3 | TRBV29-1 | many | CSVTGTGVGNTIYF | TGCAGCGTCACCGGGACAGGGGTCGGAAACACCATATATTTT
. | TRBJ2-3 | TRBV7-3 | many | CASSQAGERTDTQYF | TGTGCCAGCAGCCAAGCAGGGGAACGCACAGATACGCAGTATTTT
. | TRBJ1-2 | TRBV29-1 | many | CSVSERNYGYTF | TGCAGCGTTAGTGAGCGGAACTATGGCTACACCTTC
. | TRBJ2-2 | TRBV11-3 | few | CASSPGSRILTGELFF | TGTGCCAGCAGCCCCGGATCGAGAATCCTCACCGGGGAGCTGTTTTTT
TRBD1 | TRBJ1-1 | TRBV29-1 | many | CSVRPGQVWTEAFF | TGCAGCGTTCGGCCCGGACAGGTCTGGACTGAAGCTTTCTTT
. | TRBJ2-1 | TRBV13 | few | CASSAPPSGPMNF | TGTGCCAGCAGCGCCCCGCCCTCTGGTCCCATGAACTTC
. | TRBJ1-2 | TRBV20-1 | many | CSAGGQNF | TGCAGTGCCGGAGGACAGAACTTC
. | TRBJ1-1 | TRBV29-1 | few | CSVRFRFQNTEAFF | TGCAGCGTTCGATTTAGGTTTCAGAACACTGAAGCTTTCTTT
. | TRBJ1-5 | TRBV20-1 | . | CSARKAYSNQPQHF | TGCAGTGCTAGAAAGGCTTATAGCAATCAGCCCCAGCATTTT
. | TRBJ2-2 | TRBV6-1 | few | CASREDSVVAGELFF | TGTGCCAGCAGGGAGGACAGCGTAGTTGCCGGGGAGCTGTTTTTT
. | TRBJ1-6 | TRBV9 | many | CASSADTDSPLHF | TGTGCCAGCAGCGCCGACACAGATTCACCCCTCCACTTT
. | TRBJ2-6 | TRBV4-3 | many | CASSQGDLSGANVLTF | TGCGCCAGCAGCCAAGGGGACCTTTCGGGGGCCAACGTCCTGACTTTC
TRBD1 | TRBJ1-2 | TRBV12-3/TRBV12-4 | many | CASSYRGQGRGYTF | TGTGCCAGCAGTTATCGGGGACAGGGAAGAGGCTACACCTTC